The clone carrying this T cell receptor beta chain occurred once. This sample is drawn from a study of CD8+ T cells in alopecia areata. Extracted from the samples, RNA was reverse transcribed into cDNA to serve as the sequencing template. This table comes from immunoSEQ multiplex PCR, and its TCRdb copy is limited to in-frame clones, with some not included. The sample yields more than 200,000 clones, roughly three fifths seen once. Treatment defined: oral pan-JAK inhibitor, 5-10 mg twice daily. Source: CD4+ T cells sorted from blood, taken at week 44, from a patient treated with tofacitinib. This receptor was identified in a human donor with alopecia areata.

CDR3 region: CASSLANRARGGELFF. The DNA of the CDR3 is TGCGCCAGCAGCTTGGCCAATCGGGCGCGAGGCGGGGAGCTGTTTTTT. The genes are TRBV5-1 and TRBJ2-2; D ambiguous. The germline CDR1 and CDR2 sequences are SGHRS and YFSETQ. CDR3 length: 16 residues. Trimming stripped 0 bases from V and 7 bases from J, with 16 bases between.